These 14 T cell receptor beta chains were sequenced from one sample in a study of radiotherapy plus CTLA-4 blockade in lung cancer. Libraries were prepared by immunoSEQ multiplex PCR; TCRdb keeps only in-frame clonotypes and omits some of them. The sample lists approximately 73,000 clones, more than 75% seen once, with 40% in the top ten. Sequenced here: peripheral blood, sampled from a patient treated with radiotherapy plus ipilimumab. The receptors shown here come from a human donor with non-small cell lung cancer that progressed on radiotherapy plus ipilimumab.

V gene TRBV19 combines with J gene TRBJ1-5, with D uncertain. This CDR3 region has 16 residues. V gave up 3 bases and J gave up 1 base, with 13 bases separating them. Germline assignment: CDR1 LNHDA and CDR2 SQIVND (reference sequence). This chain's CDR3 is CASSINSGISNQPQHF. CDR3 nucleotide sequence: TGTGCCAGTAGTATTAATTCGGGGATAAGCAATCAGCCCCAGCATTTT.

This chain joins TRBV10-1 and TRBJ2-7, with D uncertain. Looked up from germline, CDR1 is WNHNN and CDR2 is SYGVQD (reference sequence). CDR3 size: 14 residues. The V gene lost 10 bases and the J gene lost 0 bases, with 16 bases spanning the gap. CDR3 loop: CAITSARPSYEQYV. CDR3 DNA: TGCGCCATTACGAGCGCGCGTCCCTCCTACGAGCAGTACGTC.

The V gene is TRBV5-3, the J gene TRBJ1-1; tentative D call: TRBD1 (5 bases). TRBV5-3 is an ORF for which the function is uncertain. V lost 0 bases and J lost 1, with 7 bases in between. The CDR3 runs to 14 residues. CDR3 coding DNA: TGTGCCAGAAGCTTGGCCGGGGGGAACACTGAAGCTTTCTTT. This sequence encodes CARSLAGGNTEAFF.

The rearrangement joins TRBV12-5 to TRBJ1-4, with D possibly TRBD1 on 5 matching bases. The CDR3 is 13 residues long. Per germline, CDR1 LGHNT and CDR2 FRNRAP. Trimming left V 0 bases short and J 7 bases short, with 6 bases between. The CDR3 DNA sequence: TGTGCTAGTGGTTTGGTCGGGACTGAAAAACTGTTTTTT. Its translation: CASGLVGTEKLFF.

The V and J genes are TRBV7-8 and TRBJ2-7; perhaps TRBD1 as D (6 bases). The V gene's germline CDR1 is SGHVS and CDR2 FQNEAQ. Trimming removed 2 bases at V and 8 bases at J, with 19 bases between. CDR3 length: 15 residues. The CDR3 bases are TGTGCCAGCAGCTTAATCCCGACAGGACAAGGCAAGCAGTACGTC. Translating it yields CASSLIPTGQGKQYV.

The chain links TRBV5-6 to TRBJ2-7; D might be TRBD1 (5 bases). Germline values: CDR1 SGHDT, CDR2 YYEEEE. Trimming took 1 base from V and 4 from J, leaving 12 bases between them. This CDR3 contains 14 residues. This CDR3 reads CASSLTGRVYEQYF. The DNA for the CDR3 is TGTGCCAGCAGCTTGACGGGCAGGGTGTACGAGCAGTACTTC.

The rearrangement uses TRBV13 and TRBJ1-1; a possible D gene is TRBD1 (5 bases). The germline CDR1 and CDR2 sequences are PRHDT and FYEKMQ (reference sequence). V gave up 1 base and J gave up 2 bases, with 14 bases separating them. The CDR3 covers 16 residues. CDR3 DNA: TGTGCCAGCAGCTTAGCCGGAGGGGTTTCTAACACTGAAGCTTTCTTT. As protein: CASSLAGGVSNTEAFF.

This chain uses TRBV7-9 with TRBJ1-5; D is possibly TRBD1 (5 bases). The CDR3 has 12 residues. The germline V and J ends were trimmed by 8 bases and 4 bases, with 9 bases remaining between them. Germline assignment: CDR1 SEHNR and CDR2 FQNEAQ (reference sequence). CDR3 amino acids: CASGAGNQPQHF. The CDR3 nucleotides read TGTGCCAGCGGGGCAGGGAATCAGCCCCAGCATTTT.

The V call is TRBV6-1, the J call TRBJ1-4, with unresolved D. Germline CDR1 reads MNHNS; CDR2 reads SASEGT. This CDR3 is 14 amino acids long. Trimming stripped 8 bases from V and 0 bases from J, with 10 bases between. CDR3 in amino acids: CASREVPTNEKLFF. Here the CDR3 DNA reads TGTGCCAGCCGGGAGGTCCCAACTAATGAAAAACTGTTTTTT.

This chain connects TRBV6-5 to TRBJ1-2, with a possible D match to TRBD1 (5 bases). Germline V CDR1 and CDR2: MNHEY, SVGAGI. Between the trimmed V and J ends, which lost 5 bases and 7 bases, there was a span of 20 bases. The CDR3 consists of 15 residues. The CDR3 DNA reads TGTGCCAGCAGTACCCCCGGTGGCAGGGAGTCTGGCTACACCTTC. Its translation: CASSTPGGRESGYTF.

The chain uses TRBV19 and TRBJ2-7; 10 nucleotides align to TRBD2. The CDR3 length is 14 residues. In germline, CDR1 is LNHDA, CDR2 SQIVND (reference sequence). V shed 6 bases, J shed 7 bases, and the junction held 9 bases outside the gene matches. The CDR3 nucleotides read TGTGCCAGTAGAGTAGCGGGAGGAAAGGGGGAGCAGTACGTC. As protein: CASRVAGGKGEQYV.

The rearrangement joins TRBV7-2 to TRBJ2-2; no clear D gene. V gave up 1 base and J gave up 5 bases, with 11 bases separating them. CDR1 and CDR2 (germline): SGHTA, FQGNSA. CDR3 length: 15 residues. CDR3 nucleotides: TGTGCCAGCAGCTTAGTCTCGCTCCGGACCGGGGAGCTGTTTTTT. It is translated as CASSLVSLRTGELFF.

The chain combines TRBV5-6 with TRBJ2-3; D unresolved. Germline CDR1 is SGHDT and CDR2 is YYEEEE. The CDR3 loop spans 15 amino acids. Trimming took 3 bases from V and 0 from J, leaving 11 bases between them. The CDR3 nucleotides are TGTGCCAGCAGCTCTCTAGGCCCTAGCACAGATACGCAGTATTTT. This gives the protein CASSSLGPSTDTQYF.

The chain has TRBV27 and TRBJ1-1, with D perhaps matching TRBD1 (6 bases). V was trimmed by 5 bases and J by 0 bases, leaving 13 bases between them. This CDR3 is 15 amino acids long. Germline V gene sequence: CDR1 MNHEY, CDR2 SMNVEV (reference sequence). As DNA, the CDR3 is TGTGCCAGCAGTAAAGGGACAAACTTGAACACTGAAGCTTTCTTT. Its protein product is CASSKGTNLNTEAFF.